The 2 T cell receptor beta chains below all came from one sample that was sequenced in a study of cytomegalovirus exposure and HLA in healthy donors. Researchers ran the PCR with 60 Vbeta and 13 Jbeta primers. Using immunoSEQ multiplex PCR, the repertoire was profiled, and TCRdb retains in-frame clones only, with some absent. This sample has about 120,000 clones, with roughly three quarters found just once. Specimen: PBMCs. These receptors all stem from a man aged 30-40 years in good health and CMV-seropositive.

The rearrangement joins TRBV9 to TRBJ2-2; TRBD2 might be the D (6 bases). Looked up from germline, CDR1 is SGDLS and CDR2 is YYNGEE. V lost 1 base to trimming and J lost 6 bases, with 7 bases between them. The CDR3 consists of 13 residues. This CDR3 is CASSVRDSGELFF. CDR3 coding DNA: TGTGCCAGCAGCGTAAGGGACTCCGGGGAGCTGTTTTTT.

The V call is TRBV29-1, the J call TRBJ2-3; D might be TRBD2 (6 bases). Germline V gene lookup returns CDR1 SQVTM and CDR2 ANQGSEA. V lost 5 bases, J lost 2 bases, and 17 bases lay in between. CDR3 length: 15 amino acids. CDR3 DNA: TGCAGCGTTAGCAACCCGGGACTCAACACAGATACGCAGTATTTT. Translated: CSVSNPGLNTDTQYF.